The 11 T cell receptor beta chains below all came from one sample that was sequenced in a study of T cell changes during pregnancy in multiple sclerosis. The assay was immunoSEQ multiplex PCR, and TCRdb's table has in-frame clones only and misses some. The sample has approximately 68,000 clones, 75% to 95% seen once. Here the sequenced sample was peripheral blood, taken in the third trimester of pregnancy. All receptors derive from a female donor in good health, enrolled as a control in a pregnancy study.

V gene TRBV7-9 combines with J gene TRBJ1-2, with 8 bases aligning to TRBD1. V dropped 6 bases and J dropped 5; count of bases not matched to a gene: 11. CDR3 size: 15 residues. Germline V CDR1 and CDR2: SEHNR, FQNEAQ (reference sequence). The CDR3 bases are TGTGCCAGCAGTTCCTCGGACAGGGTCGCGTATGGCTACACCTTC. Its protein product is CASSSSDRVAYGYTF.

The table lists this clone with a count of one. The V and J genes are TRBV4-1 and TRBJ2-7; D might be TRBD2 (6 bases). Germline lookup yields CDR1 MGHRA and CDR2 YSYEKL. The CDR3 spans 13 residues. Deletions cut 0 bases from V and 4 bases from J, with 7 bases between. CDR3 sequence (DNA): TGCGCCAGCAGCCAAGAGGACTATTACGAGCAGTACTTC. It codes for CASSQEDYYEQYF.

About this clone: The identical CDR3 is also encoded by other nucleotide sequences in the sample. The chain combines TRBV18 with TRBJ2-5; unclear D gene. The CDR3 consists of 13 residues. Germline CDR1 is KGHSH and CDR2 is LQKENI. V lost 6 bases and J lost 2, with 10 bases in between. The CDR3 loop reads CASSPGQQETQYF. DNA for the CDR3: TGTGCCAGCTCTCCGGGTCAGCAAGAGACCCAGTACTTC. Combining the CDR3 with reference TRBV18 and TRBJ2-5 gives the whole variable domain NAGVMQNPRHLVRRRGQEARLRCSPMKGHSHVYWYRQLPEEGLKFMVYLQKENIIDESGMPKERFSAEFPKEGPSILRIQQVVRGDSAAYFCASSPGQQETQYFGPGTRLLVL.

The V and J genes are TRBV6-5 and TRBJ1-2; D not certain. V lost 4 bases and J 2 bases, leaving 11 bases between the germline ends. In germline, CDR1 is MNHEY, CDR2 SVGAGI. The length of the CDR3 is 14 residues. CDR3 coding DNA: TGTGCCAGCAGTTTTGACAAAGAGAACTATGGCTACACCTTC. Amino acids: CASSFDKENYGYTF.

This chain uses TRBV5-1 with TRBJ1-5; a weak D match, TRBD1 (6 bases). The V gene's germline CDR1 is SGHRS and CDR2 YFSETQ. The V and J ends lost 0 bases and 7 bases respectively, with 11 bases between them. The CDR3 is 14 amino acids. The DNA for the CDR3 is TGCGCCAGCAGCTTGGAACAGGGTGGCCAGCCCCAGCATTTT. It codes for CASSLEQGGQPQHF.

This chain joins TRBV19 and TRBJ1-1, with TRBD1 matching 8 bases. Losses at the gene ends were 4 bases for V and 3 bases for J; bases not matched to a gene: 7. Germline-derived CDR1 and CDR2 are LNHDA and SQIVND (reference sequence). CDR3 length: 15 amino acids. The DNA of the CDR3 is TGTGCCAGTAGTAGACAGGGGAAAGTAGACACTGAAGCTTTCTTT. It translates to CASSRQGKVDTEAFF.

The rearrangement joins TRBV6-5 to TRBJ2-7, with a weak D call TRBD2 (6 bases). Germline assignment: CDR1 MNHEY and CDR2 SVGAGI. The CDR3 contains 14 residues. The V gene lost 4 bases and the J gene lost 4 bases, with 14 bases spanning the gap. CDR3 amino acids: CASSSGLLDYEQYF. DNA of the CDR3: TGTGCCAGCAGTTCGGGACTTTTAGATTACGAGCAGTACTTC.

This clone has more than one count but fewer than ten. This chain uses TRBV19 with TRBJ2-1; 10 bases are shared with TRBD2. The CDR3 has 15 residues. Trimming removed 5 bases from V and 4 bases from J; junction bases left unmatched: 5. The germline V gene has CDR1 LNHDA and CDR2 SQIVND (reference sequence). CDR3: CASSRTSGDYNEQFF. CDR3 in DNA: TGTGCCAGTAGTCGTACTAGCGGGGATTACAATGAGCAGTTCTTC.

The CDR3 here is CASSEALAAYNEQFF. In nucleotides, the CDR3 is TGTGCCAGCAGTGAAGCGCTAGCGGCCTACAATGAGCAGTTCTTC. V and J are TRBV6-1 and TRBJ2-1; 7 positions match TRBD2. Germline-derived CDR1 and CDR2 are MNHNS and SASEGT. The CDR3 has 15 amino acids. V shed 0 bases, J shed 2 bases, and the junction held 1 base outside the gene matches.

This chain uses TRBV18 with TRBJ2-5, with 8 bases fitting TRBD1. This CDR3 comprises 16 residues. Germline values: CDR1 KGHSH, CDR2 LQKENI. V lost 2 bases to trimming and J lost 5 bases; unmatched junction nucleotides: 10. This CDR3 reads CASSPFTGGMQETQYF. The CDR3 bases are TGTGCCAGCTCACCATTCACAGGGGGGATGCAGGAGACCCAGTACTTC.

V gene TRBV11-2 combines with J gene TRBJ2-5, with TRBD1 matching over 8 bases. Unmatched junction bases numbered 9, after V lost 5 bases and J lost 4 bases. The CDR3 covers 15 residues. Germline V gene sequence: CDR1 SGHAT, CDR2 FQNNGV. The CDR3 nucleotides are TGTGCCAGCAGCCCTAGGACAGGGCGGGGAGAGACCCAGTACTTC. Amino acids: CASSPRTGRGETQYF.